The 10 T cell receptor beta chains below come from one sample, sequenced in a study of OX40 agonist ivuxolimab in advanced cancers. Generated by immunoSEQ multiplex PCR, the TCRdb table keeps only in-frame clones and is missing some. This sample yields roughly 93,000 clones, of which 91% are seen a single time; around 1.6% belongs to the top ten. This specimen was CD4+ or CD8+ T cells sorted from blood, taken in a trial of the OX40 agonist ivuxolimab. The source is an adult with an advanced solid tumor such as melanoma, head and neck, liver or kidney cancer.

V and J are TRBV4-1 and TRBJ2-2; D may be TRBD2 (5 bases). The CDR3 length is 16 residues. The germline V gene has CDR1 MGHRA and CDR2 YSYEKL. The V end was cut by 8 bases, the J end by 2 bases, with 18 bases between. CDR3 bases: TGCGCCAGCTCTAAGCGGTCTAGCCCAAACACCGGGGAGCTGTTTTTT. This gives the protein CASSKRSSPNTGELFF.

V is TRBV19 and J is TRBJ1-2, with TRBD1 identical over 9 bases. J gave up 10 bases and V 8 bases, and 8 bases lay outside the gene matches. The CDR3 is 12 amino acids. Germline CDR1 is LNHDA and CDR2 is SQIVND (reference sequence). CDR3 residues: CASRDRERTYTF. The CDR3 DNA sequence: TGTGCCAGTCGGGACAGGGAGAGGACCTACACCTTC.

In the case of this clone: Additional DNA sequences in this sample encode the identical CDR3. The DNA of the CDR3 is TGTGCCAGCAGCGTAGTGGGGGGCACCGGGGAGCTGTTTTTT. This translates into CASSVVGGTGELFF. This rearrangement joins TRBV9 to TRBJ2-2, with D possibly being TRBD2 (6 bases). The V end lost 0 bases, the J end lost 4 bases, and 7 bases lay between the germline ends. CDR3 length equals 14 residues. Per germline, CDR1 SGDLS and CDR2 YYNGEE.

V is TRBV28 and J is TRBJ2-1, with 8 positions matching TRBD2. J lost 3 bases, V lost 5 bases, and 6 bases had no gene match. Germline V gene lookup returns CDR1 MDHEN and CDR2 SYDVKM. This CDR3 is 15 amino acids long. CDR3 nucleotide sequence: TGTGCCAGCAGTCTTCCTAGCGGGCACTACAATGAGCAGTTCTTC. This encodes CASSLPSGHYNEQFF.

V and J are TRBV28 and TRBJ2-7; TRBD1 matches 7 bases. In germline, CDR1 is MDHEN, CDR2 SYDVKM. Trimming took 4 bases from V and 7 from J; bases not matched to a gene: 7. CDR3 length equals 13 residues. In DNA, the CDR3 is TGTGCCAGCAGTTCCTGGACAGGCGGAGAGCAGTACTTC. This codes for CASSSWTGGEQYF.

The CDR3 loop reads CASSSVETQYF. The CDR3 nucleotides are TGTGCCAGCAGTTCTGTAGAGACCCAGTACTTC. The chain carries TRBV6-6 and TRBJ2-5; D ambiguous. V dropped 4 bases and J dropped 4 bases, with 4 bases sitting between them. The length of the CDR3 is 11 residues. The germline CDR1 and CDR2 sequences are MNHNY and SVGAGI (reference sequence).

This chain joins TRBV7-9 and TRBJ2-5; D is perhaps TRBD1 (5 bases). The CDR3 is made up of 11 amino acids. Trimming removed 11 bases from V and 5 bases from J, with 12 bases in between. In germline, CDR1 is SEHNR, CDR2 FQNEAQ (reference sequence). The CDR3 DNA reads as TGTGCCGGATGGACATCGGAGACCCAGTACTTC. It codes for CAGWTSETQYF.

This clone was picked up a small number of times. The chain uses TRBV7-3 and TRBJ2-6; 9 positions agree with TRBD1. Trimming took 5 bases from V and 1 from J; bases not matched to a gene: 6. Per the germline V gene, CDR1 is SGHTA and CDR2 is FQGTGA. This CDR3 comprises 17 residues. The CDR3 DNA reads as TGTGCCAGCAGCAGTGACAGGGGGAAGTCTGGGGCCAACGTCCTGACTTTC. Translated: CASSSDRGKSGANVLTF.

V gene TRBV5-1 combines with J gene TRBJ2-2; 7 nucleotides agree with TRBD1. V dropped 4 bases and J dropped 7; count of bases not matched to a gene: 4. This CDR3 spans 13 amino acids. Germline CDR1 is SGHRS and CDR2 is YFSETQ. The chain's CDR3 is CASSPQGLGELFF. The CDR3 DNA reads TGCGCCAGCAGCCCACAGGGGCTCGGGGAGCTGTTTTTT.

This sequence joins TRBV9 and TRBJ1-2; 9 bases agree with TRBD1. This CDR3 contains 16 residues. Germline-derived CDR1 and CDR2 are SGDLS and YYNGEE. V gave up 3 bases and J gave up 7 bases; unmatched junction bases: 13. CDR3 amino acids: CASSAGPGQGASGYTF. CDR3 nucleotides: TGTGCCAGCAGCGCGGGTCCGGGACAGGGTGCGTCTGGCTACACCTTC.